Presented here are 19 T cell receptor beta chains from one specimen sequenced in a study of PD-1 blockade in classical Hodgkin lymphoma (TCRdb year 2020). The library was built by means of the immunoSEQ multiplex PCR assay. Not all clones reach the TCRdb copy of this immuneACCESS table, which keeps in-frame sequences only. Checked studies attribute under half of the gap to unresolved V genes and leave the rest unexplained. The sample table holds about 43,000 clones, of which about 65% were seen once. Clones ranked in the top ten supply about 3% of the sample. The time point label, as the study defines it: cycle 2 day 1 (C2D1) of nivolumab. Every trial patient had relapsed following autologous stem cell transplantation, and prior brentuximab vedotin exposure was what differed among cohorts A, B and C. Source: peripheral blood mononuclear cells (PBMCs), taken before the second cycle of nivolumab. The source of these receptors is a human donor with classical Hodgkin lymphoma.

The chain recombines TRBV6-1 with TRBJ1-1; no clear D gene. Germline-derived CDR1 and CDR2 are MNHNS and SASEGT. Trimming removed 11 bases at V and 2 bases at J, with 9 bases between. The CDR3 has 11 amino acids. The CDR3 sequence: CACKENTEAFF. CDR3 bases: TGTGCCTGTAAGGAAAACACTGAAGCTTTCTTT.

The chain links TRBV19 to TRBJ1-2, with 9 nucleotides matching TRBD1. V trimming: 4 bases; J trimming: 8 bases; junction bases outside the gene matches: 8. CDR1 LNHDA and CDR2 SQIVND come from the germline V gene (reference sequence). The CDR3 runs to 14 residues. DNA for the CDR3: TGTGCCAGTAGTACAGTCGGGACAGGGCGAGGCTACACCTTC. This translates into CASSTVGTGRGYTF.

The chain is built from TRBV6-5 and TRBJ1-3, with D unclear. The CDR3 extends over 12 amino acids. Looked up from germline, CDR1 is MNHEY and CDR2 is SVGAGI. V was shortened by 4 bases and J by 6 bases, with 7 bases between the two germline ends. In nucleotides, the CDR3 is TGTGCCAGCAGTTCACGGGAAAACACCATATATTTT. Its translation is CASSSRENTIYF.

There are a few counts of this clone. The chain links TRBV27 to TRBJ2-7; D uncertain. CDR3 length: 14 amino acids. Germline loops: CDR1 MNHEY, CDR2 SMNVEV (reference sequence). Trimming left V 0 bases short and J 3 bases short, with 9 bases between. In nucleotides, the CDR3 is TGTGCCAGCAGTTTATCACCCCGGATCTACGAGCAGTACTTC. It translates to CASSLSPRIYEQYF.

This chain connects TRBV6-5 to TRBJ2-6; 7 nucleotides line up with TRBD1. Germline V gives CDR1 MNHEY, CDR2 SVGAGI. With 5 bases clipped from V and 3 bases from J, the junction kept 1 base outside the gene matches. The CDR3 contains 14 residues. CDR3 amino acids: CASSNRGGANVLTF. As DNA, the CDR3 is TGTGCCAGCAGTAACAGGGGTGGGGCCAACGTCCTGACTTTC.

This rearrangement joins TRBV7-7 to TRBJ1-1; D not resolved. The CDR3 covers 13 residues. Trimming removed 3 bases at V and 1 base at J, with 6 bases between. The germline CDR1 and CDR2 sequences are SSHAT and FNYEAQ (reference sequence). The CDR3 is CASSLATNTEAFF. In DNA form, the CDR3 reads TGTGCCAGCAGCTTGGCCACGAACACTGAAGCTTTCTTT.

This rearrangement joins TRBV30 to TRBJ2-1, with 11 bases that match TRBD1. CDR1 and CDR2 from the germline V gene are GTSNPN and SVGIG (reference sequence). The trim removed 1 base at V and 8 bases at J, leaving 7 bases unmatched. The CDR3 totals 15 residues. The CDR3 DNA reads TGTGCCTGGAGTGCCGGGACAGGGGGGATAGATGAGCAGTTCTTC. Translated: CAWSAGTGGIDEQFF.

The chain carries TRBV5-8 and TRBJ2-3; 7 bases align to TRBD1. The germline gives CDR1 SGHTS, CDR2 YDEGEE. V lost 0 bases, J lost 5 bases, and 6 bases stayed unmatched. This CDR3 contains 15 residues. This chain's CDR3 is CASSLELQGKDTQYF. CDR3 DNA: TGTGCCAGCAGCTTGGAGCTACAGGGGAAAGATACGCAGTATTTT.

The chain joins TRBV13 to TRBJ2-1, with no clear D. The V end was cut by 0 bases, the J end by 6 bases, with 3 bases between. This CDR3 is built from 12 residues. The germline V gene encodes CDR1 PRHDT and CDR2 FYEKMQ (reference sequence). CDR3 sequence (DNA): TGTGCCAGCAGCTTAGGCTTCAATGAGCAGTTCTTC. It is translated as CASSLGFNEQFF.

The genes are TRBV2 and TRBJ2-5, with D hard to call. CDR1 SNHLY and CDR2 FYNNEI come from the germline V gene. The V end was cut by 4 bases, the J end by 4 bases, with 10 bases between. The CDR3 covers 13 residues. The CDR3 DNA follows: TGTGCCAGCAGTGGGCAAGTTCGAGAGACCCAGTACTTC. This codes for CASSGQVRETQYF.

The chain recombines TRBV27 with TRBJ2-7; 7 bases line up with TRBD1. V trimming: 4 bases; J trimming: 6 bases; junction bases outside the gene matches: 18. CDR1 is MNHEY and CDR2 is SMNVEV in the germline V gene (reference sequence). This CDR3 comprises 17 residues. The CDR3 DNA is TGTGCCAGCAGTTGGATCCCCGAGGGGGCGCATTCGACCGAGCAGTACTTC. This translates into CASSWIPEGAHSTEQYF.

This clone has just a few counts. The V call is TRBV12-5, the J call TRBJ1-1; 12 nucleotides agree with TRBD1. Germline assignment: CDR1 LGHNT and CDR2 FRNRAP. The CDR3 has 17 residues. Unmatched junction bases numbered 9, after V lost 2 bases and J lost 5 bases. The CDR3 DNA reads TGTGCTAGTGGTTTGAAAACGGGACAGGGGGCGCGGACTGAAGCTTTCTTT. Its translation is CASGLKTGQGARTEAFF.

The chain couples TRBV25-1 to TRBJ2-1; D not certain. The CDR3 sequence is 11 residues long. Trimming shortened V by 3 bases and J by 8 bases, and 5 bases separated the two germline ends. CDR1 and CDR2 from the germline V gene are MGHDK and SYGVNS. The CDR3 DNA reads as TGTGCCAGCAGTGAGTCGGATGAGCAGTTCTTC. This codes for CASSESDEQFF.

This chain uses TRBV6-5 with TRBJ1-2, with 7 bases aligning to TRBD1. Germline V CDR1 and CDR2: MNHEY, SVGAGI. The CDR3 has 15 residues. Trimming at V came to 6 bases and at J to 12 bases, leaving 19 bases not matched to a gene. The CDR3 here is CASRSLFTGDVRDTF. The CDR3 bases are TGTGCCAGCAGATCCCTATTTACAGGGGACGTACGGGACACCTTC.

The V call is TRBV19, the J call TRBJ2-2; 10 bases line up with TRBD2. Trimming took 7 bases from V and 5 from J; bases not matched to a gene: 10. The germline V gene encodes CDR1 LNHDA and CDR2 SQIVND (reference sequence). The CDR3 spans 16 residues. The CDR3 reads CASTRLAGPGTGELFF. CDR3 in DNA: TGTGCCAGTACTCGACTAGCGGGCCCGGGTACCGGGGAGCTGTTTTTT.

The chain has TRBV7-6 and TRBJ2-2; TRBD1 is a possible D gene (6 bases). V lost 6 bases to trimming and J lost 0 bases, with 11 bases between them. CDR3 length: 15 residues. In germline, CDR1 is SGHVS, CDR2 FNYEAQ. The CDR3, as DNA: TGTGCCAGCAGGTCGACAGGTCCGAACACCGGGGAGCTGTTTTTT. Its translation: CASRSTGPNTGELFF.

The chain has TRBV30 and TRBJ1-1; D uncertain. Germline values: CDR1 GTSNPN, CDR2 SVGIG (reference sequence). The V and J ends lost 6 bases and 1 base respectively, with 12 bases between them. This CDR3 is 13 amino acids long. The CDR3 loop is CACPWSTNTEAFF. The CDR3 DNA is TGTGCCTGCCCTTGGTCCACGAACACTGAAGCTTTCTTT.

The V and J genes are TRBV25-1 and TRBJ1-4; TRBD1 aligns across 7 bases. The V segment lost 2 bases and the J segment 5 bases; nucleotides outside the gene matches: 8. The germline CDR1 and CDR2 sequences are MGHDK and SYGVNS. The CDR3 is made up of 16 amino acids. The CDR3 bases are TGTGCCAGCAGTGAAAACCGCGGGACAGCAAATGAAAAACTGTTTTTT. Its protein product is CASSENRGTANEKLFF.

This clone appeared a few times. This chain joins TRBV7-2 and TRBJ2-1; perhaps TRBD2 as D (6 bases). In germline, CDR1 is SGHTA, CDR2 FQGNSA. This CDR3 is built from 15 residues. V was shortened by 5 bases and J by 5 bases, with 16 bases between the two germline ends. For the CDR3, the DNA is TGTGCCAGCAGCGGTAGAGAGCGGGCGGACAATGAGCAGTTCTTC. It yields the protein CASSGRERADNEQFF.